The entry below gives a single TCR beta chain sequence along with its context. The antigen is unknown. With UMI labels, 5' RACE was used to prepare the TRB cDNA libraries. One entry per CDR3 protein, without DNA, is what TCRdb gives after re-calling the 5' RACE reads. The sample includes approximately 88,000 distinct CDR3 sequences. This sample is part of a study of CXCR3-negative and CXCR3-positive naive CD8 T cells. Overall study results and limits: Researchers report that CXCR3-positive naive cells carry more hydrophobic TRB CDR3s than CXCR3-negative naive cells.

The CDR3 is 15 amino acids. Germline V gene sequence: CDR1 SQVTM, CDR2 ANQGSEA. Source material: naive CXCR3+ CD8+ T cells from blood. The subset is: CD45RO-CCR7+CD27+CD95- naive CD8+ T cells expressing CXCR3 (TNR3+). The V and J genes are TRBV29-1 and TRBJ2-7; TCRdb outputs TRBD1, but without DNA this stays unchecked. This receptor was obtained from a human donor in good health. Some clones in this sample may be carry-over from other donors' samples. CDR3 region: CSVNPIGAGSYEQYF.